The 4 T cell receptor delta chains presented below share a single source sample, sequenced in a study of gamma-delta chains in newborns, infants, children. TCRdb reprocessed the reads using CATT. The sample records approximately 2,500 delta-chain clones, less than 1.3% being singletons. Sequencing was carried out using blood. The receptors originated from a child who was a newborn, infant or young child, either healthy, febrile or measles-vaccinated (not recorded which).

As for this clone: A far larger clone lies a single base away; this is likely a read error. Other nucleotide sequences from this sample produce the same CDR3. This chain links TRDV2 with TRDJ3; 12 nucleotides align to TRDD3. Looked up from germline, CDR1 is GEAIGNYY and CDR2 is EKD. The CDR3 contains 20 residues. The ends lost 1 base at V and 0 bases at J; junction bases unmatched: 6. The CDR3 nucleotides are TGTGCCTGTGACACTGTACTGGGGGATACCCGCTCCTGGGACACCCGACAGATGTTTTTC. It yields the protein CACDTVLGDTRSWDTRQMFF.

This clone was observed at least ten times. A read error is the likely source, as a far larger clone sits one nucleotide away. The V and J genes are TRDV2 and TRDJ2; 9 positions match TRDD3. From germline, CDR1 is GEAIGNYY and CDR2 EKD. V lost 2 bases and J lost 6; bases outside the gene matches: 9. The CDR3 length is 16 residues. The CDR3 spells CACDKLGEELAAQLFF. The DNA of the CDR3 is TGTGCCTGTGACAAACTGGGGGAAGAATTGGCAGCACAACTCTTCTTT.

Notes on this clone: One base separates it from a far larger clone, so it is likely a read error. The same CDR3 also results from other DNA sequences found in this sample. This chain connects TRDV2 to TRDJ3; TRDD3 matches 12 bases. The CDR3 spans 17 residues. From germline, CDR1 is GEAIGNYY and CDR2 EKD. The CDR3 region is CACDVLGDTWDTRQMFF. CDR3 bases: TGTGCCTGTGACGTACTGGGGGATACCTGGGACACCCGACAGATGTTCTTC.

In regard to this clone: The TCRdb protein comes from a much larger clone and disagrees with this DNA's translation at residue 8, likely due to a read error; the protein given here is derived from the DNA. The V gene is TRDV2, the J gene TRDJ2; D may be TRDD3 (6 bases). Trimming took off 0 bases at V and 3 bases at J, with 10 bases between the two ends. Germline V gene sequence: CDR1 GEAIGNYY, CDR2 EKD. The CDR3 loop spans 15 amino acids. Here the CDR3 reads CACDTWGVLTAQLFF. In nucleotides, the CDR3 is TGTGCCTGTGACACCTGGGGGGTACTGACAGCACAACTCTTCTTT.